This is a list of T cell receptor beta chains from one sample in a study of cytomegalovirus exposure and HLA in healthy donors. Produced via immunoSEQ multiplex PCR; TCRdb's table is partial and in-frame only. The sample includes roughly 230,000 clones, 85% of them seen just once. Sequencing input: PBMCs. Receptors were obtained from a girl aged 2 to 10 in good health and CMV-seronegative. CDR3s include the opening cysteine and the closing phenylalanine or tryptophan. D genes are given only for firm matches. The size field is filled for only some rows; it gives once, few, many or a size class.

d_gene: .; j_gene: TRBJ1-2; v_gene: TRBV5-4; abundance: .; CDR3nt: TGTGCCAGCAGCTTGCTTAGTGAGCGGGCGCCCGGTGGCTACACCTTC; CDR3aa: CASSLLSERAPGGYTF
d_gene: TRBD1; j_gene: TRBJ1-1; v_gene: TRBV6-1; abundance: .; CDR3nt: TGTGCCAGCAGCCAAAGGGGACAGGGGAAGACTGAAGCTTTCTTT; CDR3aa: CASSQRGQGKTEAFF
d_gene: .; j_gene: TRBJ1-4; v_gene: TRBV5-1; abundance: .; CDR3nt: TGCGCCAGCAGGGTACAGGGAAGGGATGAAAAACTGTTTTTT; CDR3aa: CASRVQGRDEKLFF
d_gene: .; j_gene: TRBJ2-2; v_gene: TRBV6-4; abundance: .; CDR3nt: TGTGCCAGCAGTGACCTAGGCGGGGAGCTGTTTTTT; CDR3aa: CASSDLGGELFF
d_gene: .; j_gene: TRBJ2-5; v_gene: TRBV6-1; abundance: .; CDR3nt: TGTGCCAGCAGACAGGAAGAGACCCAGTACTTC; CDR3aa: CASRQEETQYF
d_gene: .; j_gene: TRBJ1-4; v_gene: TRBV5-1; abundance: .; CDR3nt: TGCGCCAGCAGCTTGACATCCGGGAGGGCTGGTGAAAAACTGTTTTTT; CDR3aa: CASSLTSGRAGEKLFF
d_gene: .; j_gene: TRBJ1-1; v_gene: TRBV18; abundance: .; CDR3nt: TGTGCCAGCTCACGCACAGGGAACACTGAAGCTTTCTTT; CDR3aa: CASSRTGNTEAFF
d_gene: .; j_gene: TRBJ2-7; v_gene: TRBV2; abundance: .; CDR3nt: TGTGCCAGCACCCTAAGGGCTCCGGGACAATACGAGCAGTACTTC; CDR3aa: CASTLRAPGQYEQYF
d_gene: TRBD2; j_gene: TRBJ2-2; v_gene: TRBV29-1; abundance: .; CDR3nt: TGCAGCGTTGAACTAGCGGGCCACACCGGGGAGCTGTTTTTT; CDR3aa: CSVELAGHTGELFF
d_gene: .; j_gene: TRBJ2-2; v_gene: TRBV6-4; abundance: .; CDR3nt: TGTGCCAGCAGTGACGGGCCCCGACCCTCGAACACCGGGGAGCTGTTTTTT; CDR3aa: CASSDGPRPSNTGELFF
d_gene: TRBD1; j_gene: TRBJ1-2; v_gene: TRBV7-9; abundance: .; CDR3nt: TGTGCCAGCAGCTTCGCAGGGGGCATCTATGGCTACACCTTC; CDR3aa: CASSFAGGIYGYTF
d_gene: .; j_gene: TRBJ2-7; v_gene: TRBV23-1; abundance: .; CDR3nt: TGCGCCAGCAGTCAAGCGCGGTCCAGCTCCTACGAGCAGTACTTC; CDR3aa: CASSQARSSSYEQYF
d_gene: TRBD1; j_gene: TRBJ1-5; v_gene: TRBV6-1; abundance: .; CDR3nt: TGTGCCAGCAGGGCCAGACAGGGGTCTCGGCAGCCCCACCATTTT; CDR3aa: CASRARQGSRQPHHF
d_gene: TRBD2; j_gene: TRBJ2-7; v_gene: TRBV7-2; abundance: .; CDR3nt: TGTGCCAGCAGCTTTGGACTAGCGGGGGGAAGCGAGCAGTACTTC; CDR3aa: CASSFGLAGGSEQYF
d_gene: .; j_gene: TRBJ2-7; v_gene: TRBV30; abundance: .; CDR3nt: TGTGCCGGCCAATACGAGCAGTACTTC; CDR3aa: CAGQYEQYF
d_gene: TRBD2; j_gene: TRBJ2-3; v_gene: TRBV4-1; abundance: .; CDR3nt: TGCGCCAGCAGCCAAGAAGAGGCTAGCGGGGGAGATACGCAGTATTTT; CDR3aa: CASSQEEASGGDTQYF
d_gene: TRBD2; j_gene: TRBJ2-1; v_gene: TRBV27; abundance: .; CDR3nt: TGTGCCAGCCGGTGGGGGGGGTCCTACAATGAGCAGTTCTTC; CDR3aa: CASRWGGSYNEQFF
d_gene: TRBD1; j_gene: TRBJ1-5; v_gene: TRBV10-3; abundance: .; CDR3nt: TGTGCCATCAGTGACTCGGACAGGGGGCTTCAGCCCCAGCATTTT; CDR3aa: CAISDSDRGLQPQHF
d_gene: TRBD2; j_gene: TRBJ2-7; v_gene: TRBV7-6; abundance: .; CDR3nt: TGTGCCAGCAGCGAGCCAGCGGGAGGGGTCGAGCAGTACTTC; CDR3aa: CASSEPAGGVEQYF
d_gene: .; j_gene: TRBJ1-3; v_gene: TRBV2; abundance: .; CDR3nt: TGTGCCAGCAGTGTCGACAGGCCAAACTCTGGAAACACCATATATTTT; CDR3aa: CASSVDRPNSGNTIYF
d_gene: TRBD1; j_gene: TRBJ1-2; v_gene: TRBV9; abundance: .; CDR3nt: TGTGCCAGCAGCGTAGATGGTCGGACAGGGGGAGGTCCCGGTGGCTACACCTTC; CDR3aa: CASSVDGRTGGGPGGYTF
d_gene: TRBD1; j_gene: TRBJ1-1; v_gene: TRBV5-1; abundance: .; CDR3nt: TGCGCCAGCAGCTGGGGACAGGGAGGGACTGAAGCTTTCTTT; CDR3aa: CASSWGQGGTEAFF
d_gene: .; j_gene: TRBJ1-5; v_gene: TRBV5-6; abundance: .; CDR3nt: TGTGCCAGCAGCTCCGGGACACCCAATCAGCCCCAGCATTTT; CDR3aa: CASSSGTPNQPQHF
d_gene: TRBD2; j_gene: TRBJ2-2; v_gene: TRBV5-1; abundance: .; CDR3nt: TGCGCCAGCAGCCCCGAACTAGCGGGGGCCCCGAACACCGGGGAGCTGTTTTTT; CDR3aa: CASSPELAGAPNTGELFF
d_gene: TRBD2; j_gene: TRBJ2-1; v_gene: TRBV6-6; abundance: .; CDR3nt: TGTGCCAGCAGTTCCCTTGGGACTAGCGGTATCAATGAGCAGTTCTTC; CDR3aa: CASSSLGTSGINEQFF
d_gene: TRBD1; j_gene: TRBJ1-4; v_gene: TRBV6-5; abundance: .; CDR3nt: TGTGCCAGTGGGGGGACAGGTCAAGAAAAACTGTTTTTT; CDR3aa: CASGGTGQEKLFF
d_gene: TRBD2; j_gene: TRBJ2-1; v_gene: TRBV30; abundance: .; CDR3nt: TGTGCCTGGAGTGGCAGGGGTTCTGGCGGGAGGACCATTTACAATGAGCAGTTCTTC; CDR3aa: CAWSGRGSGGRTIYNEQFF
d_gene: TRBD1; j_gene: TRBJ2-1; v_gene: TRBV25-1; abundance: .; CDR3nt: TGTGCCAGCGGCCGGGACAGGGGGACTAATGAGCAGTTCTTC; CDR3aa: CASGRDRGTNEQFF
d_gene: .; j_gene: TRBJ1-4; v_gene: TRBV15; abundance: .; CDR3nt: TGTGCCACCAGCAGACAACAGTTTAATGAAAAACTGTTTTTT; CDR3aa: CATSRQQFNEKLFF
d_gene: .; j_gene: TRBJ2-2; v_gene: TRBV1; abundance: .; CDR3nt: TGCACCAGCAGCTTTTGGGACCCCGGGACTAGTTCACCCGGGGAGCTGTTTTTT; CDR3aa: CTSSFWDPGTSSPGELFF
d_gene: TRBD1; j_gene: TRBJ2-5; v_gene: TRBV6-6; abundance: .; CDR3nt: TGTGCCAGCAGACCCGGGACAGCTGTAGAGACCCAGTACTTC; CDR3aa: CASRPGTAVETQYF
d_gene: .; j_gene: TRBJ2-7; v_gene: TRBV2; abundance: .; CDR3nt: TGTGCCAGCAGTGAACTCTCCTACGAGCAGTACTTC; CDR3aa: CASSELSYEQYF
d_gene: .; j_gene: TRBJ2-1; v_gene: TRBV6-5; abundance: .; CDR3nt: TGTGCCAGCAGCCGTTTGAATGAGCAGTTCTTC; CDR3aa: CASSRLNEQFF
d_gene: TRBD2; j_gene: TRBJ2-3; v_gene: TRBV9; abundance: .; CDR3nt: TGTGCCAGCAGCGTAGTAAGTAGCGGGAGGGCGGATACGCAGTATTTT; CDR3aa: CASSVVSSGRADTQYF
d_gene: TRBD1; j_gene: TRBJ1-2; v_gene: TRBV29-1; abundance: .; CDR3nt: TGCAGCTTGGACAGGGGGCATGGCTACACCTTC; CDR3aa: CSLDRGHGYTF
d_gene: TRBD2; j_gene: TRBJ2-5; v_gene: TRBV30; abundance: .; CDR3nt: TGTGCCTGGAGTGTACCGCGGGGGAGGGAGACCCAGTACTTC; CDR3aa: CAWSVPRGRETQYF
d_gene: TRBD1; j_gene: TRBJ2-2; v_gene: TRBV19; abundance: .; CDR3nt: TGTGCCAGTAGTATAGGGCAGGGGGCGCGCACCGGGGAGCTGTTTTTT; CDR3aa: CASSIGQGARTGELFF
d_gene: .; j_gene: TRBJ2-7; v_gene: TRBV20-1; abundance: .; CDR3nt: TGCAGTGCTAGCCCAGCCTACGAGCAGTACTTC; CDR3aa: CSASPAYEQYF
d_gene: .; j_gene: TRBJ1-1; v_gene: TRBV6-4; abundance: .; CDR3nt: TGTGCCAGCAGTGTTAAGACAAACACTGAAGCTTTCTTT; CDR3aa: CASSVKTNTEAFF
d_gene: .; j_gene: TRBJ2-3; v_gene: TRBV2; abundance: .; CDR3nt: TGTGCCAGCAGTGTATCGGGGGGCACAGATACGCAGTATTTT; CDR3aa: CASSVSGGTDTQYF
d_gene: .; j_gene: TRBJ1-1; v_gene: TRBV7-9; abundance: .; CDR3nt: TGTGCCAGCAGCTTGCAGGGCTCAGTAAACACTGAAGCTTTCTTT; CDR3aa: CASSLQGSVNTEAFF
d_gene: .; j_gene: TRBJ2-2; v_gene: TRBV4-1; abundance: .; CDR3nt: TGCGCCAGCAGCCAAGGGACTAACACCGGGGAGCTGTTTTTT; CDR3aa: CASSQGTNTGELFF
d_gene: .; j_gene: TRBJ1-2; v_gene: TRBV20-1; abundance: .; CDR3nt: TGCAGTGCTGCTAGATTGGATGGCTACACCTTC; CDR3aa: CSAARLDGYTF
d_gene: TRBD1; j_gene: TRBJ2-7; v_gene: TRBV5-1; abundance: .; CDR3nt: TGCGCCAGCAGGACTAGGACAGGGGGCATGAACGAGCAGTACTTC; CDR3aa: CASRTRTGGMNEQYF
d_gene: .; j_gene: TRBJ2-7; v_gene: TRBV7-9; abundance: .; CDR3nt: TGTGCCAGCAGCTTAGAGGGCAGGGGGGAATACGAGCAGTACTTC; CDR3aa: CASSLEGRGEYEQYF
d_gene: .; j_gene: TRBJ2-2; v_gene: TRBV6-5; abundance: .; CDR3nt: TGTGCCAGCAGTTATGATGACTTACGTACCGGGGAGCTGTTTTTT; CDR3aa: CASSYDDLRTGELFF
d_gene: TRBD2; j_gene: TRBJ2-3; v_gene: TRBV4-1; abundance: .; CDR3nt: TGCGCCAGCAGCCAAGGAGCTAGCGGGAGGGTCACAGATACGCAGTATTTT; CDR3aa: CASSQGASGRVTDTQYF
d_gene: .; j_gene: TRBJ2-7; v_gene: TRBV10-3; abundance: .; CDR3nt: TGTGCCATCAGTGGGTCAGCCACCTACGAGCAGTACTTC; CDR3aa: CAISGSATYEQYF
d_gene: TRBD1; j_gene: TRBJ2-5; v_gene: TRBV5-6; abundance: .; CDR3nt: TGTGCCAGCAACTTACCAGGGGGCGAGAAGACCCAGTACTTC; CDR3aa: CASNLPGGEKTQYF
d_gene: .; j_gene: TRBJ2-1; v_gene: TRBV2; abundance: .; CDR3nt: TGTGCCAGCAGTGCGTCGACTCCCTCCTACAATGAGCAGTTCTTC; CDR3aa: CASSASTPSYNEQFF
d_gene: .; j_gene: TRBJ1-6; v_gene: TRBV6-1; abundance: .; CDR3nt: TGTGCCAGCAGTGAAAAAGGGACACAGGGTTTGTTAAACTCACCCCTCCACTTT; CDR3aa: CASSEKGTQGLLNSPLHF
d_gene: .; j_gene: TRBJ1-2; v_gene: TRBV5-3; abundance: .; CDR3nt: TGTGCCAGAAGCTCCTGGTTTTCGGGGAAGAACTATGGCTACACCTTC; CDR3aa: CARSSWFSGKNYGYTF
d_gene: TRBD2; j_gene: TRBJ2-3; v_gene: TRBV5-1; abundance: .; CDR3nt: TGCGCCAGCAGCTTGGGGGATTCGACTAGCGGGGGCACAGATACGCAGTATTTT; CDR3aa: CASSLGDSTSGGTDTQYF
d_gene: TRBD2; j_gene: TRBJ2-7; v_gene: TRBV29-1; abundance: few; CDR3nt: TGCAGCGTTGAAGGGCTAGCGGGAATGGACTACGAGCAGTACTTC; CDR3aa: CSVEGLAGMDYEQYF
d_gene: .; j_gene: TRBJ1-5; v_gene: TRBV30; abundance: .; CDR3nt: TGTGCCTGGAGTTCGGGGGGAAATAGCAATCAGCCCCAGCATTTT; CDR3aa: CAWSSGGNSNQPQHF
d_gene: .; j_gene: TRBJ1-1; v_gene: TRBV2; abundance: .; CDR3nt: TGTGCCAGCCCGACTGCGACCTCAGATACTGAAGCTTTCTTT; CDR3aa: CASPTATSDTEAFF
d_gene: TRBD1; j_gene: TRBJ1-2; v_gene: TRBV5-6; abundance: .; CDR3nt: TGTGCCAGCAGCCCGGCAGGGGGTCGGGGCTATGGCTACACCTTC; CDR3aa: CASSPAGGRGYGYTF
d_gene: TRBD2; j_gene: TRBJ2-3; v_gene: TRBV2; abundance: .; CDR3nt: TGTGCCAGCAGTGGGACTAGCGGTTTTACAGATACGCAGTATTTT; CDR3aa: CASSGTSGFTDTQYF
d_gene: .; j_gene: TRBJ2-4; v_gene: TRBV13; abundance: few; CDR3nt: TGTGCCAGCAGCTCGTACAGGGAATCGGCCAAAAACATTCAGTACTTC; CDR3aa: CASSSYRESAKNIQYF
d_gene: .; j_gene: TRBJ2-5; v_gene: TRBV20-1; abundance: .; CDR3nt: TGCAGTGCTAAGTGGAGAGAGACCCAGTACTTC; CDR3aa: CSAKWRETQYF